The rows below give T cell receptor beta chains drawn from one sample of a study of T cells after yellow fever vaccination. TCRdb passed the 5' RACE reads through MiXCR, listing each CDR3 protein once. This sample yields some 300,000 distinct CDR3 sequences, of which about 10% are seen a single time; 3% to 3.5% belongs to the top ten. The source was CD4+ T cells sorted from PBMCs, collected 45 days after the yellow fever booster vaccination. These receptor sequences come from a young man who received the YFV17D yellow fever vaccine. Each CDR3 is given without its conserved first and last residue.

>TRBJ1-3|TRBV18
ASSPDSTDSGNTIY
>TRBJ2-1|TRBV4-1
ASSQDGGNEQF
>TRBJ1-1|TRBV27
ASSLTRDRGLNTEAF
>TRBJ2-7|TRBV29-1
SASPGQRIYEQY
>TRBJ2-5|TRBV5-4
ASSSPAGRQETQY
>TRBJ2-3|TRBV5-1
ASTGQGPYTDTQY
>TRBJ1-5|TRBV12-3/TRBV12-4
ASSSDPAGRTRQPQH
>TRBJ1-1|TRBV10-3
AISDRENTEAF
>TRBJ2-6|TRBV9
ASSAGTGYGANVLT
>TRBJ2-1|TRBV7-9
ASSEPLRDEQF
>TRBJ1-1|TRBV5-1
ASRREPNTEAF
>TRBJ2-1|TRBV5-1
ASSPGLAGGLRNEQF
>TRBJ2-2|TRBV20-1
SASGRVAGELF
>TRBJ1-5|TRBV6-1
ASRIRGASNQPQH
>TRBJ1-5|TRBV12-3/TRBV12-4
ASTRTAENQPQH
>TRBJ1-2|TRBV5-5
ASSLARGAEFGYT
>TRBJ2-3|TRBV7-2
ASSLLGGGADTQY
>TRBJ2-3|TRBV5-1
ASSLAQGSTDTQY
>TRBJ2-5|TRBV5-4
ASSWGPSGGETQY
>TRBJ2-2|TRBV20-1
SARDPQGSGELF
>TRBJ1-6|TRBV19
ASRASSVRSSYNSPLH
>TRBJ2-3|TRBV7-9
ASSRGAFTDTQY
>TRBJ1-1|TRBV6-2/TRBV6-3
ASNSGSYTEAF
>TRBJ2-1|TRBV20-1
SARPGTAYNEQF
>TRBJ1-4|TRBV20-1
SAQRSQILNEKLF
>TRBJ1-1|TRBV2
ASSGMAGLGAF
>TRBJ1-6|TRBV18
ASSPLGDGSPLH
>TRBJ2-5|TRBV28
ASSLGGVSYQETQY
>TRBJ2-1|TRBV5-1
ASSPSTDSYNEQF
>TRBJ2-3|TRBV5-6
ASSLTGGARTDTQY
>TRBJ2-5|TRBV5-6
ASKGMETQY
>TRBJ1-4|TRBV11-2
ASSFSSSGEKLF
>TRBJ2-1|TRBV11-3
ASSLEDNNEQF
>TRBJ2-5|TRBV4-1
ASRARDRGQETQY
>TRBJ2-3|TRBV6-1
ASSEVTDTQY
>TRBJ1-2|TRBV21-1
ASPTENNYGYT
>TRBJ1-1|TRBV12-3/TRBV12-4
ASSYDRELEAF
>TRBJ2-1|TRBV11-2
ASSPSAYNEQF
>TRBJ2-3|TRBV27
ASSTRLAADTQY
>TRBJ2-1|TRBV6-6
ASSYPTRLAGGSSANEQF
>TRBJ1-2|TRBV5-4
ASSSGGAINYGYT
>TRBJ1-2|TRBV7-3
ASSVTGGYGYT
>TRBJ1-1|TRBV5-1
ASSLDLGRVGSAEAF
>TRBJ2-5|TRBV10-3
AISGGGNQETQY